The 19 T cell receptor beta chains in this list originate from one sample, sequenced in a study of cytomegalovirus exposure and HLA in healthy donors. The PCR employed 60 Vbeta primers together with 13 Jbeta primers. Assay: immunoSEQ multiplex PCR; the TCRdb copy retains only in-frame clones and omits some. The repertoire holds approximately 90,000 clones, with approximately 63% as singletons. Sequencing was carried out using PBMCs. Receptors were obtained from a woman aged 25-40 years in good health and CMV-seronegative.

The chain recombines TRBV5-1 with TRBJ2-7; 8 bases align to TRBD2. V shed 0 bases and J 6 bases; nucleotides not matched to a gene: 8. Germline assignment: CDR1 SGHRS and CDR2 YFSETQ. The CDR3 consists of 15 residues. The CDR3 bases are TGCGCCAGCAGCTTGGCTTCGGGAGGGTCTCGCGAGCAGTACTTC. Translation: CASSLASGGSREQYF.

The chain combines TRBV18 with TRBJ1-2; D is perhaps TRBD1 (6 bases). Trimming removed 3 bases from V and 4 bases from J, with 9 bases in between. The germline gives CDR1 KGHSH, CDR2 LQKENI. The CDR3 is 13 amino acids. The DNA for the CDR3 is TGTGCCAGCTCACCGGGGGGGCGCTATGGCTACACCTTC. Its protein is CASSPGGRYGYTF.

The chain links TRBV20-1 to TRBJ2-1, with a possible D match to TRBD2 (5 bases). Per germline, CDR1 DFQATT and CDR2 SNEGSKA (reference sequence). V was pared by 4 bases and J by 7 bases, with 8 bases between. The length of the CDR3 is 11 residues. The chain's CDR3 is CSAIGGNEQFF. In nucleotides, the CDR3 is TGCAGTGCTATAGGCGGGAATGAGCAGTTCTTC.

The V gene is TRBV9, the J gene TRBJ2-3; D perhaps matches TRBD1 (7 bases). Per germline, CDR1 SGDLS and CDR2 YYNGEE. The CDR3 is 16 amino acids. V gave up 4 bases and J gave up 1 base, with 16 bases separating them. The chain's CDR3 is CASSPAGGQGTDTQYF. The CDR3 DNA sequence: TGTGCCAGCAGCCCCGCAGGGGGGCAAGGCACAGATACGCAGTATTTT.

This clone was counted only a few times. The rearrangement links TRBV5-4 to TRBJ2-3; perhaps TRBD2 as D (6 bases). The CDR3 consists of 15 residues. Trimming pared 4 bases from V and 4 bases from J, leaving 16 bases between. The germline CDR1 and CDR2 sequences are SGHNT and YYREEE (reference sequence). CDR3 sequence reads: CASSLEGASADTQYF. DNA for the CDR3: TGTGCCAGCAGCCTGGAAGGGGCTAGCGCAGATACGCAGTATTTT.

The chain combines TRBV6-1 with TRBJ2-3; 12 bases are a match to TRBD2. Germline CDR1 MNHNS, CDR2 SASEGT. CDR3 length equals 15 residues. After removal of 4 bases from V and 5 bases from J, the junction contained 4 bases not matched to a gene. The CDR3 is CASSASGGVGDTQYF. The CDR3 nucleotides are TGTGCCAGCAGTGCTAGCGGGGGGGTGGGAGATACGCAGTATTTT.

The rearrangement links TRBV5-8 to TRBJ1-5; TRBD1 aligns across 9 bases. The CDR3 totals 14 residues. Germline trimming cut 9 bases from V and 4 bases from J; bases unmatched to any gene: 8. Germline CDR1 reads SGHTS; CDR2 reads YDEGEE. CDR3 bases: TGTGCCACCGTCTCGACAGGGGGTAATCAGCCCCAGCATTTT. Translating it yields CATVSTGGNQPQHF.

The chain couples TRBV4-1 to TRBJ1-1, with 8 bases identical to TRBD1. The CDR3 spans 18 residues. Per germline, CDR1 MGHRA and CDR2 YSYEKL. The ends lost 1 base at V and 4 bases at J; junction bases unmatched: 14. CDR3 amino acids: CASSQGVIFRGLGTEAFF. The CDR3 DNA is TGCGCCAGCAGCCAAGGTGTAATATTCAGGGGGCTGGGCACTGAAGCTTTCTTT.

V usage is TRBV25-1 and J usage is TRBJ2-1; a possible D gene is TRBD2 (7 bases). Germline lookup yields CDR1 MGHDK and CDR2 SYGVNS. Trimming cost V 4 bases and J 5 bases, with 12 bases left between them. The CDR3 length is 14 residues. CDR3 loop: CASSVGGADNEQFF. Here the CDR3 DNA reads TGTGCCAGCAGTGTGGGGGGGGCCGACAATGAGCAGTTCTTC.

A single count supports this clone. V is TRBV14 and J is TRBJ1-1, with TRBD1 as a possible D gene (6 bases). Trimming took off 5 bases at V and 4 bases at J, with 14 bases between the two ends. The germline CDR1 and CDR2 sequences are SGHDN and FVKESK. The CDR3 is 14 residues long. This chain's CDR3 is CASSGRYRATEAFF. The DNA of the CDR3 is TGTGCCAGCAGCGGAAGGTACAGGGCCACTGAAGCTTTCTTT.

The chain recombines TRBV18 with TRBJ1-6; 9 nucleotides line up with TRBD1. The trim removed 3 bases at V and 10 bases at J, leaving 4 bases unmatched. The germline CDR1 and CDR2 sequences are KGHSH and LQKENI. CDR3 size: 14 residues. The CDR3 bases are TGTGCCAGCTCACCCCGGGACAGGGACTCACCCCTCCACTTT. This translates into CASSPRDRDSPLHF. Supplemented by reference TRBV18 and TRBJ1-6, the full variable domain reads NAGVMQNPRHLVRRRGQEARLRCSPMKGHSHVYWYRQLPEEGLKFMVYLQKENIIDESGMPKERFSAEFPKEGPSILRIQQVVRGDSAAYFCASSPRDRDSPLHFGNGTRLTVT.

The rearrangement joins TRBV7-9 to TRBJ2-2, with a possible D match to TRBD2 (5 bases). Germline values: CDR1 SEHNR, CDR2 FQNEAQ (reference sequence). The CDR3 contains 13 residues. V lost 4 bases and J 6 bases, leaving 9 bases between the germline ends. This CDR3 reads CASSYLAPGELFF. CDR3 in DNA: TGTGCCAGCAGCTACCTAGCTCCCGGGGAGCTGTTTTTT.

The chain is built from TRBV6-1 and TRBJ1-1, with TRBD1 matching 7 bases. V shed 7 bases, J shed 1 base, and the junction held 6 bases outside the gene matches. The CDR3 contains 14 residues. From germline, CDR1 is MNHNS and CDR2 SASEGT. The CDR3 region has the DNA TGTGCCAGCAAAGGGGGCCGGGCGAACACTGAAGCTTTCTTT. Amino acids: CASKGGRANTEAFF.

The V call is TRBV19, the J call TRBJ1-1; D gene uncertain. The germline V and J ends were trimmed by 1 base and 0 bases, with 9 bases remaining between them. Per germline, CDR1 LNHDA and CDR2 SQIVND (reference sequence). The CDR3 is 15 amino acids. The CDR3 region has the DNA TGTGCCAGTAGTATAGGTCGGGGAGTGAACACTGAAGCTTTCTTT. Translation gives CASSIGRGVNTEAFF. The full variable domain, completed using reference TRBV19 and TRBJ1-1, is DGGITQSPKYLFRKEGQNVTLSCEQNLNHDAMYWYRQDPGQGLRLIYYSQIVNDFQKGDIAEGYSVSREKKESFPLTVTSAQKNPTAFYLCASSIGRGVNTEAFFGQGTRLTVV.

The chain carries TRBV5-4 and TRBJ2-3; tentative D call: TRBD2 (6 bases). The CDR3 has 15 amino acids. The ends were cut back, 0 bases at V and 2 bases at J, with 10 bases in the middle. Germline V gives CDR1 SGHNT, CDR2 YYREEE (reference sequence). DNA of the CDR3: TGTGCCAGCAGCTTGGCCCCGGGAGCCACAGATACGCAGTATTTT. The encoded protein is CASSLAPGATDTQYF. The full variable domain, its missing parts supplied by reference TRBV5-4 and TRBJ2-3, is ETGVTQSPTHLIKTRGQQVTLRCSSQSGHNTVSWYQQALGQGPQFIFQYYREEENGRGNFPPRFSGLQFPNYSSELNVNALELDDSALYLCASSLAPGATDTQYFGPGTRLTVL.

This clone was observed a few times. This sequence joins TRBV25-1 and TRBJ2-5; 8 bases fit TRBD2. Germline V gene lookup returns CDR1 MGHDK and CDR2 SYGVNS. CDR3 size: 13 residues. With 10 bases clipped from V and 4 bases from J, the junction kept 8 bases outside the gene matches. CDR3 nucleotides: TGTGCCACCCACGTAGCGGGATCAGAGACCCAGTACTTC. It codes for CATHVAGSETQYF.

This clone was detected only a few times. This sequence joins TRBV2 and TRBJ2-3; 9 bases agree with TRBD2. CDR3 length: 14 amino acids. The ends lost 4 bases at V and 1 base at J; junction bases unmatched: 0. The germline gives CDR1 SNHLY, CDR2 FYNNEI. CDR3 nucleotide sequence: TGTGCCAGCAGTGGACTAGCGGGCACAGATACGCAGTATTTT. Translation gives CASSGLAGTDTQYF.

The V call is TRBV18, the J call TRBJ1-4; 9 positions agree with TRBD1. Trimming removed 8 bases from V and 5 bases from J; junction bases left unmatched: 3. Per germline, CDR1 KGHSH and CDR2 LQKENI. The CDR3 spans 13 residues. The CDR3 region has the DNA TGTGCCAGCCGGGACAGGGAGAATGAAAAACTGTTTTTT. Protein sequence: CASRDRENEKLFF.

The rearrangement links TRBV4-3 to TRBJ2-7; 8 nucleotides align to TRBD1. With V trimmed by 4 bases and J by 6 bases, 11 bases remained unmatched. Germline loops: CDR1 LGHNA, CDR2 YSLEER. This CDR3 spans 15 amino acids. The CDR3 DNA reads as TGCGCCAGCAGCCCATTCGACAGGGGACTCGGCGAGCAGTACTTC. Translating gives CASSPFDRGLGEQYF.